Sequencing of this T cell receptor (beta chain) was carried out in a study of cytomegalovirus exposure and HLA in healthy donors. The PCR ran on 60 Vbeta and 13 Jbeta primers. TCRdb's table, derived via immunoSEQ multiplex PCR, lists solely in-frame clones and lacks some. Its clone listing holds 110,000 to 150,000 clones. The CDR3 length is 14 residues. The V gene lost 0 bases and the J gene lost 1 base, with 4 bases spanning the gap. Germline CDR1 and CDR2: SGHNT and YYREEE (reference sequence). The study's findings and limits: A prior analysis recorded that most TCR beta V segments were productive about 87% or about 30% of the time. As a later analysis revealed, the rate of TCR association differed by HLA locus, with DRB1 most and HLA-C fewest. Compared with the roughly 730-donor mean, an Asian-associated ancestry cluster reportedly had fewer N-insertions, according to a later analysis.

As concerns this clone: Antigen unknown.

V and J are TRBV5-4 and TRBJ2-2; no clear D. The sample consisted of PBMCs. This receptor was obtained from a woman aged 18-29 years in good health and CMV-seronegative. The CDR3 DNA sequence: TGTGCCAGCAGCTTGGACAAGAACACCGGGGAGCTGTTTTTT. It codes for CASSLDKNTGELFF. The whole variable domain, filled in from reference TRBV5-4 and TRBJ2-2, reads ETGVTQSPTHLIKTRGQQVTLRCSSQSGHNTVSWYQQALGQGPQFIFQYYREEENGRGNFPPRFSGLQFPNYSSELNVNALELDDSALYLCASSLDKNTGELFFGEGSRLTVL.